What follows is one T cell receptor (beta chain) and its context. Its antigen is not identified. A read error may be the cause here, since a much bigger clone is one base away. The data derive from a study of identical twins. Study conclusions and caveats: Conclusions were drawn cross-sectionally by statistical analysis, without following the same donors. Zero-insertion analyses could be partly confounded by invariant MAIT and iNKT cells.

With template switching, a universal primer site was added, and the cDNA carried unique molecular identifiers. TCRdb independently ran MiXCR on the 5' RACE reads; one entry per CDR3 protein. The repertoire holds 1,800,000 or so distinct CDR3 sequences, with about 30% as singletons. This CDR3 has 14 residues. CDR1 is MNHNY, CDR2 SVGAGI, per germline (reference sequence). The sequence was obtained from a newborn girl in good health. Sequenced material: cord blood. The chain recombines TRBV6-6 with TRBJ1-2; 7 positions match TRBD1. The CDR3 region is CASSHDRANYDYTF. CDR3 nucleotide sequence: TGTGCCAGCAGTCACGACAGGGCGAACTATGACTACACCTTC.